This is a list of T cell receptor beta chains from one sample in a study of siplizumab effects on memory and regulatory T cells. TCRdb's table, derived via immunoSEQ multiplex PCR, lists solely in-frame clones and lacks some. Of about 120,000 clones listed, just under 95% were seen once; the top ten hold under 0.2%. The sample consisted of non-Treg CD4+ T cells sorted from blood. The receptors were sampled from a human donor in good health. Each CDR3 is given with its conserved first and last residue. The D gene is left open where the match is weak. Size is omitted from some rows. Given values are once, few, many or a class for expanded clones.

V: TRBV28
J: TRBJ1-5
D: -
size: -
CDR3: CASSFTVGIGQPQHF
DNA: TGTGCCAGCAGTTTCACGGTAGGGATAGGACAGCCCCAGCATTTT

V: TRBV6-5
J: TRBJ1-2
D: -
size: -
CDR3: CASRSGGLRGYTF
DNA: TGTGCCAGCAGATCCGGCGGTTTACGGGGCTACACCTTC

V: TRBV2
J: TRBJ1-5
D: TRBD1
size: -
CDR3: CASSEALWDSSNQPQHF
DNA: TGTGCCAGCAGTGAAGCGCTATGGGACAGTAGCAATCAGCCCCAGCATTTT

V: TRBV6-5
J: TRBJ1-2
D: -
size: -
CDR3: CASSYSSTVTNYGYTF
DNA: TGTGCCAGCAGTTACTCATCTACCGTTACTAACTATGGCTACACCTTC

V: TRBV7-2
J: TRBJ1-1
D: -
size: once
CDR3: CASSLEETANTEAFF
DNA: TGTGCCAGCAGCTTAGAGGAGACGGCGAACACTGAAGCTTTCTTT

V: TRBV7-9
J: TRBJ1-1
D: TRBD1
size: -
CDR3: CASSPPTGGTEAFF
DNA: TGTGCCAGCAGCCCACCGACAGGGGGCACTGAAGCTTTCTTT

V: TRBV6-5
J: TRBJ1-1
D: -
size: -
CDR3: CASSAGQTREAFF
DNA: TGTGCCAGCAGTGCCGGACAGACTAGAGAAGCTTTCTTT

V: TRBV7-9
J: TRBJ2-1
D: -
size: -
CDR3: CASSLVLAGSNEQFF
DNA: TGTGCCAGCAGCTTAGTGTTGGCGGGGTCCAATGAGCAGTTCTTC

V: TRBV27
J: TRBJ1-6
D: TRBD1
size: few
CDR3: CASSGGTANSPLHF
DNA: TGTGCCAGCAGTGGAGGGACAGCCAATTCACCCCTCCACTTT

V: TRBV25-1
J: TRBJ1-6
D: -
size: few
CDR3: CASSESPGGNSPLHF
DNA: TGTGCCAGCAGTGAATCGCCAGGCGGCAATTCACCCCTCCACTTT

V: TRBV28
J: TRBJ2-7
D: TRBD1
size: -
CDR3: CASSYTGAVSYEQYF
DNA: TGTGCCAGCAGTTATACAGGGGCAGTCTCCTACGAGCAGTACTTC

V: TRBV20-1
J: TRBJ2-3
D: -
size: once
CDR3: CSFVTTDTQYF
DNA: TGCAGTTTCGTGACCACAGATACGCAGTATTTT

V: TRBV28
J: TRBJ2-3
D: -
size: -
CDR3: CASSYRGGGTDTQYF
DNA: TGTGCCAGCAGTTATAGGGGAGGGGGAACAGATACGCAGTATTTT

V: TRBV19
J: TRBJ2-5
D: TRBD2
size: -
CDR3: CASSLLAGGQETQYF
DNA: TGTGCCAGTAGTCTTCTAGCGGGGGGCCAAGAGACCCAGTACTTC

V: TRBV10-3
J: TRBJ2-2
D: -
size: -
CDR3: CAISEAGNTGELFF
DNA: TGTGCCATCAGTGAAGCGGGGAACACCGGGGAGCTGTTTTTT

V: TRBV27
J: TRBJ1-6
D: -
size: once
CDR3: CASRGAALAPLHF
DNA: TGTGCCAGTCGTGGGGCAGCCCTCGCACCCCTCCACTTT

V: TRBV7-6
J: TRBJ1-3
D: TRBD1
size: -
CDR3: CASSLRQGPDSGNTIYF
DNA: TGTGCCAGCAGCTTAAGACAGGGGCCAGACTCTGGAAACACCATATATTTT

V: TRBV5-4
J: TRBJ2-1
D: TRBD2
size: -
CDR3: CASSLAGTSGEQFF
DNA: TGTGCCAGCAGCTTGGCCGGGACTAGCGGTGAGCAGTTCTTC

V: TRBV27
J: TRBJ2-5
D: TRBD1
size: -
CDR3: CASTTGGRETQYF
DNA: TGTGCCAGCACCACAGGGGGCAGAGAGACCCAGTACTTC

V: TRBV6-5
J: TRBJ1-1
D: -
size: few
CDR3: CASSYREKAFF
DNA: TGTGCCAGCAGTTACAGGGAGAAGGCTTTCTTT

V: TRBV28
J: TRBJ2-1
D: TRBD2
size: -
CDR3: CASSRSGGRGHEQFF
DNA: TGTGCCAGCAGTCGAAGCGGGGGCCGAGGGCATGAGCAGTTCTTC

V: TRBV11-3
J: TRBJ2-1
D: -
size: -
CDR3: CASSPGRSEQFF
DNA: TGTGCCAGCAGCCCAGGACGGAGCGAGCAGTTCTTC

V: TRBV9
J: TRBJ1-2
D: -
size: -
CDR3: CASSVGQARANYGYTF
DNA: TGTGCCAGCAGCGTAGGGCAGGCGAGAGCTAACTATGGCTACACCTTC

V: TRBV10-3
J: TRBJ1-1
D: TRBD1
size: -
CDR3: CAISVGGESVTEAFF
DNA: TGTGCCATCAGTGTAGGGGGCGAGAGTGTCACTGAAGCTTTCTTT

V: TRBV4-3
J: TRBJ2-7
D: TRBD2
size: -
CDR3: CASSQASGAILYEQYF
DNA: TGCGCCAGCAGCCAAGCTAGCGGGGCGATATTATACGAGCAGTACTTC

V: TRBV5-1
J: TRBJ2-1
D: TRBD2
size: -
CDR3: CASSLGLAGDNEQFF
DNA: TGCGCCAGCAGCCTAGGACTAGCGGGAGACAATGAGCAGTTCTTC

V: TRBV12-1
J: TRBJ2-3
D: -
size: -
CDR3: CASSLLAGRTDTQYF
DNA: TGTGCCAGCAGCTTACTAGCGGGGAGGACAGATACGCAGTATTTT

V: TRBV19
J: TRBJ1-2
D: -
size: -
CDR3: CASNAGLTFGYTF
DNA: TGTGCCAGCAATGCGGGGTTGACATTTGGCTACACCTTC

V: TRBV19
J: TRBJ1-2
D: -
size: once
CDR3: CASSMMEYGYTF
DNA: TGTGCCAGTAGTATGATGGAATATGGCTACACCTTC

V: TRBV7-2
J: TRBJ1-6
D: TRBD1
size: -
CDR3: CASSSSGTAVAPLHF
DNA: TGTGCCAGCAGCTCCTCGGGGACAGCCGTGGCACCCCTCCACTTT

V: TRBV7-6
J: TRBJ1-2
D: -
size: -
CDR3: CASSFQPSVASGGIYTF
DNA: TGTGCCAGCAGCTTTCAACCTAGTGTGGCTAGTGGGGGGATCTACACCTTC

V: TRBV19
J: TRBJ2-1
D: TRBD1
size: -
CDR3: CASMRDSYNEQFF
DNA: TGTGCCAGTATGAGGGACAGCTACAATGAGCAGTTCTTC